A single T cell receptor beta chain is shown here with its context. Its antigen is not identified. TCRdb independently ran MiXCR on the reads; one entry per CDR3 protein. The table has approximately 730,000 distinct CDR3 sequences, 29% seen once. The sample is drawn from a study of T cell repertoires in cytomegalovirus infection. The wider study: Indications came from public TCR beta signatures; they pointed to CMV infection and to a matching HLA type.

Trimming removed 8 bases from V and 3 bases from J, with 14 bases in between. Germline V gene sequence: CDR1 MNHEY, CDR2 SVGAGI. This CDR3 contains 13 residues. Points from the study as a whole: Dominating the ex vivo response were HLA-C-restricted CMV-specific TCR beta clonotypes. Pooled public TCR beta family frequency picked out CMV carriers with the relevant HLA.

The chain employs TRBV6-5 and TRBJ2-7; the D gene could be TRBD1 or TRBD2 (5 bases each). This clonotype was obtained from a human donor in good health (CMV status not recorded). Some clones in this sample may be carry-over from other donors' samples. The source material was cultured CD8+ T cells from PBMCs, sampled from culture after CMV antigen stimulation. The chain's CDR3 is CASGSGAGYEQYV. The CDR3 DNA follows: TGTGCCAGCGGGTCCGGGGCGGGCTACGAGCAGTACGTC.